The T cell receptor beta chain described here comes from a study of T cell repertoires in cytomegalovirus infection. Study-level information: Signatures in public TCR beta sequences pointed to both CMV infection and matching HLA type.

In TCRdb, the reads were re-called with MiXCR into one record per CDR3 protein. In the table there are hundreds of thousands of distinct CDR3 sequences, approximately 31% of which are singletons. The CDR3 is 17 residues long. Germline V gene lookup returns CDR1 SGHAT and CDR2 FQNNGV. With 1 base removed from V and 1 base from J, the gap between germline ends came to 17 bases. Details on this clonotype: Its antigen remains unknown.

The chain employs TRBV11-2 and TRBJ2-7; D is possibly TRBD1 (6 bases). Source: cultured CD8+ T cells from PBMCs, taken from culture after CMV antigen stimulation. This clonotype was obtained from a human donor in good health (CMV status not recorded). Some clones in this sample may be carry-over from other donors' samples. This CDR3 reads CASSLVVGQLISYEQYF. The CDR3 nucleotides are TGTGCCAGCAGCTTAGTAGTCGGACAGCTGATATCCTACGAGCAGTACTTC.